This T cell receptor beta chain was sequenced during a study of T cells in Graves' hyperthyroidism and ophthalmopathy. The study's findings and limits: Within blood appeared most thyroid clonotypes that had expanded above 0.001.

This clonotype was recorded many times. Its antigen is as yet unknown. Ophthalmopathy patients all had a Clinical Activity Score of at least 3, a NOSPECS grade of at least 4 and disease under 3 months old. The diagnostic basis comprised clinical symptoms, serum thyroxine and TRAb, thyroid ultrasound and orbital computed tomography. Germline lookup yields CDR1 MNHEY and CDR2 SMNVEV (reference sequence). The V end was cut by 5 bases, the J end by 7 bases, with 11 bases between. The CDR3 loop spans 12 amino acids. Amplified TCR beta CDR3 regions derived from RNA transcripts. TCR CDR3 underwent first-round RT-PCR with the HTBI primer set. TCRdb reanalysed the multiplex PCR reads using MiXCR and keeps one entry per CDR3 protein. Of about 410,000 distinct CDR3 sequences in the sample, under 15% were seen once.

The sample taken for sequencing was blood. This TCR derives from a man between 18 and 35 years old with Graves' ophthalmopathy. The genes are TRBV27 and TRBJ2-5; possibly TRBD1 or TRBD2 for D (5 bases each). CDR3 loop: CASSRPGGTQYF. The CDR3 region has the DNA TGTGCCAGCAGTCGACCTGGGGGGACCCAGTACTTC.